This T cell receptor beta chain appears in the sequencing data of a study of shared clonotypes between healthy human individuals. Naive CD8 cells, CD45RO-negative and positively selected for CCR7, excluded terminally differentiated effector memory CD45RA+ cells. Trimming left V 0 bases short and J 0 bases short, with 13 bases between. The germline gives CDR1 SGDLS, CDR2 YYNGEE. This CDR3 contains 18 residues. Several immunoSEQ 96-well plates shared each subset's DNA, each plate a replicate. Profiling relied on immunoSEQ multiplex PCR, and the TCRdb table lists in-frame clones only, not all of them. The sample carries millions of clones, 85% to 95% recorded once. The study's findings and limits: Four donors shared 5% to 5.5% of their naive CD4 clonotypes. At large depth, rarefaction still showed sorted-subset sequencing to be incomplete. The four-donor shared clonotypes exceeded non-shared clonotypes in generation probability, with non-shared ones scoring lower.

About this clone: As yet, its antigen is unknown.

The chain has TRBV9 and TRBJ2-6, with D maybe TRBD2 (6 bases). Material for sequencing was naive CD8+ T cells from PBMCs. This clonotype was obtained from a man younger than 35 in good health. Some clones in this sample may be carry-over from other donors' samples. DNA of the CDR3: TGTGCCAGCAGCGTAGTCGGGGGACGGTACTCTGGGGCCAACGTCCTGACTTTC. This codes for CASSVVGGRYSGANVLTF.